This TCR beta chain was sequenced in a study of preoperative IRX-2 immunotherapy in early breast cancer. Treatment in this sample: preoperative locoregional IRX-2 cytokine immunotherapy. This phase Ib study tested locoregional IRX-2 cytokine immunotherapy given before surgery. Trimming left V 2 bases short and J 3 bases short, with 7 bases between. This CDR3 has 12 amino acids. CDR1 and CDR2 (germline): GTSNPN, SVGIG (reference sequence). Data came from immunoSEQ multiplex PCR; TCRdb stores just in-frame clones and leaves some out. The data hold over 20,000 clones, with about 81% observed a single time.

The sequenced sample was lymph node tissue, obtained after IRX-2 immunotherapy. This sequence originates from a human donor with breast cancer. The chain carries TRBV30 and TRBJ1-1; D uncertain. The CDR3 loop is CAWSWRYTEAFF. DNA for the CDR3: TGTGCCTGGAGTTGGAGGTACACTGAAGCTTTCTTT.